Listed below are T cell receptor beta chains from one sample, sequenced in a study of cytomegalovirus exposure and HLA in healthy donors. The table came from immunoSEQ multiplex PCR; TCRdb's copy has only in-frame clones and leaves some out. The table records about 200,000 clones, roughly 80% of them present only once. Material for sequencing was PBMCs. The receptor set was obtained from a man under 40 in good health and CMV-seronegative. The conserved cysteine and the conserved F or W are not part of the CDR3 here.

TRBV7-2	TRBJ1-5	ASSADSLQPQH
TRBV2	TRBJ2-1	ASSDPPTGQF
TRBV29-1	TRBJ1-2	SVEDPFNRNSNCGYT
TRBV5-1	TRBJ2-2	ASSRSSGYTGELF
TRBV18	TRBJ2-3	ASAPGTSTDTQY
TRBV6-1	TRBJ2-3	ASLTSGGTTDTQY
TRBV7-9	TRBJ2-3	ASSLRQGGTQY
TRBV13	TRBJ2-5	ASSLKPWVADTQETQY
TRBV4-2	TRBJ1-2	ASTSSQGAAYGYT
TRBV29-1	TRBJ2-7	SVLGAGGPYEQY
TRBV27	TRBJ2-7	ASSQQGKQY
TRBV10-1	TRBJ2-4	ALSFWRGGVVGHGPLNIQY
TRBV4-1	TRBJ1-1	ASSHADRLNTEAF
TRBV15	TRBJ1-3	ATSRDLSSGNTIY
TRBV28	TRBJ2-5	ASSLGYRGLETQY
TRBV2	TRBJ2-2	ASSVGAGGNTGELF
TRBV27	TRBJ2-3	ASSLSLAGGLLTDTQY
TRBV5-4	TRBJ2-7	ASSFILSGLKYEQY
TRBV5-6	TRBJ2-7	ASSLERARGEQY
TRBV18	TRBJ1-1	ASSPDMKNTEAF
TRBV5-1	TRBJ2-1	ASSLSLAGGQEQF
TRBV5-1	TRBJ1-1	ASSRTGLNTEAF
TRBV11-1	TRBJ2-7	ASSLEGTDYEQY
TRBV27	TRBJ1-5	ASSLLGEADQPQH
TRBV19	TRBJ2-3	ASSSTGVTQY
TRBV2	TRBJ2-3	ASSDWLTGADTQY
TRBV5-4	TRBJ1-2	ASSPGQGTGVYGYT
TRBV5-6	TRBJ1-3	ASSLLQGFRTGNTIY
TRBV28	TRBJ2-2	ASSLWTLAENTGELF
TRBV5-1	TRBJ1-1	ASSFQGGAF
TRBV5-1	TRBJ2-6	ASSLLPVVSGANVLT
TRBV5-4	TRBJ1-2	ASSLQTGTLTNYGYT
TRBV28	TRBJ1-1	ASSLPGQGPNTEAF
TRBV19	TRBJ1-5	AIGRQGSQPQH
TRBV5-6	TRBJ2-5	ASSSLRTGGETQY
TRBV18	TRBJ1-2	ASSPVGGFRYGYT
TRBV7-9	TRBJ1-6	ASSFHRGESPLH
TRBV4-2	TRBJ2-3	ASSQGGLAGGTQY
TRBV28	TRBJ2-6	ASAGSGANVLT
TRBV19	TRBJ2-3	ASSMPRGGADTQY
TRBV6-6	TRBJ1-2	ASSYSLDGDGYT
TRBV7-8	TRBJ1-3	ASSSRTGLLSSGNTIY
TRBV19	TRBJ2-7	ASSTGTASSYEQY
TRBV2	TRBJ1-1	ASRVAGGGPTEAF
TRBV28	TRBJ1-6	ASRVGQGNNSPLH
TRBV5-4	TRBJ1-4	ASSPTGGTTNEKLF
TRBV7-9	TRBJ1-2	ASNLAGGHTYGYT
TRBV6-6	TRBJ1-1	ASSLTTGMNTEAF
TRBV15	TRBJ2-7	ATSRDRGAYEQY
TRBV5-6	TRBJ1-2	ASPRRGGNYGYT
TRBV29-1	TRBJ2-6	SVEEGAAGASVLT
TRBV18	TRBJ2-1	ASSLRAGGENEQF
TRBV5-8	TRBJ2-7	ASSFSSGGPQTYEQY
TRBV28	TRBJ1-1	ASSLMGIEAF
TRBV6-1	TRBJ2-7	ASSAQGWSYEQY